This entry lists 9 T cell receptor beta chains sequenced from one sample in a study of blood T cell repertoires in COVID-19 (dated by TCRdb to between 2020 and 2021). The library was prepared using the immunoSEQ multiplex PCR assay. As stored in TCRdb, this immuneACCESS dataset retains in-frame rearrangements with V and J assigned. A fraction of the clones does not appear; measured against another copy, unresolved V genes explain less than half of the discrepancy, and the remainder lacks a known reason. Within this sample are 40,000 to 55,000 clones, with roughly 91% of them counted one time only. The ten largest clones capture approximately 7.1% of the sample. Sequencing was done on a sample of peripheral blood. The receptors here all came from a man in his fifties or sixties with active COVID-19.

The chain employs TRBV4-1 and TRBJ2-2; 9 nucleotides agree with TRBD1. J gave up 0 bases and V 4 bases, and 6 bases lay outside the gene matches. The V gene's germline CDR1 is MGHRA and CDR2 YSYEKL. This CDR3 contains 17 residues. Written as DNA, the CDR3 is TGCGCCAGCAGCCGGCCCTGGACAGGGGCGAACACCGGGGAGCTGTTTTTT. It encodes CASSRPWTGANTGELFF.

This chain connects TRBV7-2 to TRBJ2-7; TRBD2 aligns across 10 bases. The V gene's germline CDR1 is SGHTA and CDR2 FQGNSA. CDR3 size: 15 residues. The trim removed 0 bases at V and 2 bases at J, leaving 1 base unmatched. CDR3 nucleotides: TGTGCCAGCAGCTTAGCTAGCGGGGGGACCTACGAGCAGTACTTC. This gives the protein CASSLASGGTYEQYF.

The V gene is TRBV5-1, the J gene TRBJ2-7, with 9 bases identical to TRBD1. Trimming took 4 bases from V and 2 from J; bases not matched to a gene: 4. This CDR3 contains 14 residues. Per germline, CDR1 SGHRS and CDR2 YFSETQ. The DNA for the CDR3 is TGCGCCAGCAGCAATAGACAGGGGGCCTACGAGCAGTACTTC. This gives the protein CASSNRQGAYEQYF.

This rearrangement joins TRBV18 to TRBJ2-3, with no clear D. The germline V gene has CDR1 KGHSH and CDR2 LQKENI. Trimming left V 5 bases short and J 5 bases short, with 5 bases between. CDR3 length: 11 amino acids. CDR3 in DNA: TGTGCCAGCTCAGAGCGAGATACGCAGTATTTT. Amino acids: CASSERDTQYF.

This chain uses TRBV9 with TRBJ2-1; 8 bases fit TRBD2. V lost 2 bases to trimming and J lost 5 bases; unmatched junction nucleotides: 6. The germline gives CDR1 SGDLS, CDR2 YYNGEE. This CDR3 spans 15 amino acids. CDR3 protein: CASSVSGAAHNEQFF. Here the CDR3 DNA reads TGTGCCAGCAGCGTTAGCGGGGCGGCCCACAATGAGCAGTTCTTC.

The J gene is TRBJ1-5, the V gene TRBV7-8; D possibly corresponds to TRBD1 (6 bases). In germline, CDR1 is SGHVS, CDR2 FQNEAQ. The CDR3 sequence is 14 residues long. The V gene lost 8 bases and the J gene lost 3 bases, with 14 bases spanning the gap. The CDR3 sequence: CASRKTGNNQPQHF. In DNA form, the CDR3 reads TGTGCCAGCCGAAAAACAGGGAACAATCAGCCCCAGCATTTT.

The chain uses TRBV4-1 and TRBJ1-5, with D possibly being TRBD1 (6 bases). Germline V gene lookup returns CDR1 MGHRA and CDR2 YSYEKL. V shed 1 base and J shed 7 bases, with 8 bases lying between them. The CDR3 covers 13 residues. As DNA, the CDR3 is TGCGCCAGCAGCCAAGGACAGGAGCAGCCCCAGCATTTT. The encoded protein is CASSQGQEQPQHF.

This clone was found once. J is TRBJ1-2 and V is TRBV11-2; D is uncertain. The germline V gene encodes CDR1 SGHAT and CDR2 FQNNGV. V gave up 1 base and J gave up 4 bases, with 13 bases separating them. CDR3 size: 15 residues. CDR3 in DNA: TGTGCCAGCAGCTTAGGACGAGGCGGCGGCTATGGCTACACCTTC. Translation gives CASSLGRGGGYGYTF.

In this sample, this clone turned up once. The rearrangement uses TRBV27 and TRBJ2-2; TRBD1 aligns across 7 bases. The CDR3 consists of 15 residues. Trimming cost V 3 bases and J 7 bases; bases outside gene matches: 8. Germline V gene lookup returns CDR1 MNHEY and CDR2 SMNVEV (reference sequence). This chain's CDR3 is CASSLGTELRGELFF. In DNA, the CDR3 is TGTGCCAGCAGTTTGGGGACAGAACTTCGCGGGGAGCTGTTTTTT.